This T cell receptor beta chain comes out of a study of blood T cell repertoires in COVID-19. As for the study in general: PBMCs, B-cell-depleted T cells, or T cells provided the cDNA or gDNA that made up the material.

The protocol was immunoSEQ multiplex PCR, while the TCRdb copy is restricted to in-frame clones and leaves out a portion. The repertoire includes approximately 110,000 clones, roughly four fifths of them detected once, and 20% to 25% sits in the top ten. There are 14 residues in the CDR3. CDR1 and CDR2 from the germline V gene are SGHRS and YFSETQ. Unmatched junction bases numbered 4, after V lost 2 bases and J lost 6 bases. This TCR was recovered from a man aged 70-80 years with active or convalescent COVID-19. The rearrangement joins TRBV5-1 to TRBJ1-4, with 7 bases identical to TRBD1. The sample comprised peripheral blood. Here the CDR3 DNA reads TGCGCCAGCAGCTTTGGAGGGGGCGATGAAAAACTGTTTTTT. Its protein is CASSFGGGDEKLFF. The whole variable domain, filled in from reference TRBV5-1 and TRBJ1-4, reads KAGVTQTPRYLIKTRGQQVTLSCSPISGHRSVSWYQQTPGQGLQFLFEYFSETQRNKGNFPGRFSGRQFSNSRSEMNVSTLELGDSALYLCASSFGGGDEKLFFGSGTQLSVL.